One and the same sample provided the 27 T cell receptor beta chains below, sequenced in a study of shared clonotypes between healthy human individuals. Method: immunoSEQ multiplex PCR; TCRdb's copy keeps in-frame clones and lacks some. This table holds about 1 million clones, approximately 72% found once. The sequencing sample was made of memory CD4+ T cells sorted from blood. Subset defined: CD45RA-negative fraction. All receptors come from a man between 18 and 29 years old in good health.

CDR3 region: CASSFGTGVSGNTIYF. The CDR3 region has the DNA TGTGCCAGCAGCTTCGGGACAGGGGTCTCTGGAAACACCATATATTTT. The rearrangement links TRBV13 to TRBJ1-3; 10 positions agree with TRBD1. V trimming: 3 bases; J trimming: 0 bases; junction bases outside the gene matches: 2. Germline assignment: CDR1 PRHDT and CDR2 FYEKMQ (reference sequence). The CDR3 is 16 residues long. The entire variable domain, with the rest obtained from reference TRBV13 and TRBJ1-3, is as follows: AAGVIQSPRHLIKEKRETATLKCYPIPRHDTVYWYQQGPGQDPQFLISFYEKMQSDKGSIPDRFSAQQFSDYHSELNMSSLELGDSALYFCASSFGTGVSGNTIYFGEGSWLTVV.

The V gene is TRBV11-2, the J gene TRBJ2-2; D remains unclear. The V end lost 1 base, the J end lost 0 bases, and 6 bases lay between the germline ends. Germline lookup yields CDR1 SGHAT and CDR2 FQNNGV. The CDR3 extends over 15 amino acids. The CDR3 nucleotides are TGTGCCAGCAGCTTAGCGGCCACGAACACCGGGGAGCTGTTTTTT. It is translated as CASSLAATNTGELFF.

This clone was picked up one time. The rearrangement joins TRBV7-2 to TRBJ1-2, with D maybe TRBD1 (5 bases). From germline, CDR1 is SGHTA and CDR2 FQGNSA. CDR3 length equals 12 residues. V was pared by 3 bases and J by 8 bases, with 10 bases between. The CDR3, as DNA: TGTGCCAGCAGCTTTGACACAGGAGGCTACACCTTC. Translation: CASSFDTGGYTF.

The chain combines TRBV18 with TRBJ1-2; D is unclear. Looked up from germline, CDR1 is KGHSH and CDR2 is LQKENI. The ends were cut back, 1 base at V and 1 base at J, with 10 bases in the middle. The CDR3 runs to 15 residues. CDR3 sequence (DNA): TGTGCCAGCTCACCACAAAAGGGTGGTAACTATGGCTACACCTTC. Protein: CASSPQKGGNYGYTF. Complete variable domain (other parts from reference TRBV18 and TRBJ1-2): NAGVMQNPRHLVRRRGQEARLRCSPMKGHSHVYWYRQLPEEGLKFMVYLQKENIIDESGMPKERFSAEFPKEGPSILRIQQVVRGDSAAYFCASSPQKGGNYGYTFGSGTRLTVV.

This chain joins TRBV5-4 and TRBJ1-3; D call uncertain. Looked up from germline, CDR1 is SGHNT and CDR2 is YYREEE (reference sequence). Trimming pared 3 bases from V and 4 bases from J, leaving 5 bases between. The CDR3 has 12 amino acids. The CDR3 protein is CASSSQGNTIYF. CDR3 DNA: TGTGCCAGCAGCTCGCAAGGAAACACCATATATTTT.

This clone is a singleton in its sample. The V and J genes are TRBV29-1 and TRBJ1-1, with D uncertain. The germline gives CDR1 SQVTM, CDR2 ANQGSEA. With 6 bases removed from V and 7 bases from J, the gap between germline ends came to 15 bases. CDR3 length equals 12 residues. The CDR3 is CSVLREPLEAFF. The CDR3 bases are TGCAGCGTACTTAGAGAGCCTCTTGAAGCTTTCTTT.

The J gene is TRBJ2-4, the V gene TRBV19, with D perhaps matching TRBD1 (6 bases). The CDR3 consists of 15 residues. Trimming shortened V by 7 bases and J by 3 bases, and 16 bases separated the two germline ends. The germline V gene encodes CDR1 LNHDA and CDR2 SQIVND (reference sequence). This CDR3 is CASTLVGAGKNIQYF. Here the CDR3 DNA reads TGTGCCAGTACCTTGGTGGGGGCTGGCAAAAACATTCAGTACTTC.

This clone has only a few counts. This sequence joins TRBV6-5 and TRBJ1-1; unclear D gene. CDR1 MNHEY and CDR2 SVGAGI come from the germline V gene. CDR3 size: 14 residues. Trimming shortened V by 3 bases and J by 4 bases, and 12 bases separated the two germline ends. CDR3 nucleotides: TGTGCCAGCAGTTATCGTTTTTCGACCACTGAAGCTTTCTTT. This translates into CASSYRFSTTEAFF.

The chain is built from TRBV5-1 and TRBJ2-7; D is unresolved. Trimming stripped 0 bases from V and 9 bases from J, with 13 bases between. Germline CDR1 and CDR2: SGHRS and YFSETQ. The CDR3 runs 13 residues. CDR3 loop: CASSLAGDRSQYF. The CDR3 nucleotides read TGCGCCAGCAGCTTGGCCGGAGATCGTTCGCAGTACTTC.

This rearrangement joins TRBV2 to TRBJ2-7; perhaps TRBD2 as D (6 bases). The CDR3 has 14 residues. From germline, CDR1 is SNHLY and CDR2 FYNNEI. The V end was cut by 5 bases, the J end by 4 bases, with 15 bases between. This CDR3 reads CASSPTSFSYEQYF. The CDR3 DNA follows: TGTGCCAGCAGTCCGACTAGTTTCTCGTACGAGCAGTACTTC.

The V and J genes are TRBV5-1 and TRBJ2-3; D is uncertain. This CDR3 has 15 amino acids. Germline V lookup: CDR1 SGHRS, CDR2 YFSETQ. V was pared by 0 bases and J by 2 bases, with 10 bases between. The CDR3 reads CASSLEPKPTDTQYF. In nucleotides, the CDR3 is TGCGCCAGCAGCTTGGAGCCGAAGCCCACAGATACGCAGTATTTT. The entire variable domain, with the rest obtained from reference TRBV5-1 and TRBJ2-3, is as follows: KAGVTQTPRYLIKTRGQQVTLSCSPISGHRSVSWYQQTPGQGLQFLFEYFSETQRNKGNFPGRFSGRQFSNSRSEMNVSTLELGDSALYLCASSLEPKPTDTQYFGPGTRLTVL.

This chain links TRBV2 with TRBJ1-2; D is possibly TRBD1 (5 bases). The CDR3 length is 13 residues. Germline V gene sequence: CDR1 SNHLY, CDR2 FYNNEI. The V gene lost 5 bases and the J gene lost 1 base, with 8 bases spanning the gap. The DNA of the CDR3 is TGTGCCAGCAGTCCCAGGGATAACTATGGCTACACCTTC. This sequence encodes CASSPRDNYGYTF.

The chain couples TRBV2 to TRBJ1-2; maybe TRBD1 (6 bases). CDR3 length: 15 residues. V gave up 4 bases and J gave up 4 bases, with 16 bases separating them. Germline-derived CDR1 and CDR2 are SNHLY and FYNNEI. The CDR3 DNA reads as TGTGCCAGCAGTGTGTTGGGGGGCAGGAGCTATGGCTACACCTTC. Translating it yields CASSVLGGRSYGYTF.

The chain couples TRBV6-1 to TRBJ1-5; 10 bases agree with TRBD1. Germline loops: CDR1 MNHNS, CDR2 SASEGT. V gave up 8 bases and J gave up 6 bases; unmatched junction bases: 4. The CDR3 loop spans 13 amino acids. The DNA for the CDR3 is TGTGCCAGCGCCTGGACAGGGGGTCAGCCCCAGCATTTT. As protein: CASAWTGGQPQHF.

The chain uses TRBV2 and TRBJ2-1; weak D call: TRBD2 (7 bases). The germline V gene has CDR1 SNHLY and CDR2 FYNNEI. This CDR3 has 11 amino acids. CDR3 sequence (DNA): TGTGCAGGGGGGGCGGGGCTTCAGCAGTTCTTC. Encoded protein: CAGGAGLQQFF.

The chain combines TRBV10-3 with TRBJ1-2; D not resolved. Germline V gene lookup returns CDR1 ENHRY and CDR2 SYGVKD. V was trimmed by 7 bases and J by 4 bases, leaving 10 bases between them. CDR3 size: 12 residues. The CDR3 DNA is TGTGCCATCACCCCGGACGGCTATGGCTACACCTTC. Its protein product is CAITPDGYGYTF.

As DNA, the CDR3 is TGTGCCAGCAGCCCCCGACAGGGGAACCCTACTGAAGCTTTCTTT. Amino acid sequence: CASSPRQGNPTEAFF. The V and J genes are TRBV7-9 and TRBJ1-1; 8 nucleotides align to TRBD1. The CDR3 consists of 15 residues. V dropped 5 bases and J dropped 5; count of bases not matched to a gene: 10. From germline, CDR1 is SEHNR and CDR2 FQNEAQ (reference sequence).

The rearrangement joins TRBV10-3 to TRBJ1-3; no clear D. Trimming cost V 4 bases and J 2 bases, with 3 bases left between them. Germline V lookup: CDR1 ENHRY, CDR2 SYGVKD. This CDR3 contains 12 residues. The CDR3 bases are TGTGCCATCAGTGGGACTGGAAACACCATATATTTT. It encodes CAISGTGNTIYF.

V is TRBV2 and J is TRBJ2-3; TRBD2 matches 11 bases. Germline V gene data show CDR1 as SNHLY and CDR2 as FYNNEI. The CDR3 covers 14 residues. V was clipped by 7 bases and J by 3 bases; unmatched bases: 3. The CDR3 DNA follows: TGTGCCAGCAATAGCGGGGGGGTTACAGATACGCAGTATTTT. Amino acids: CASNSGGVTDTQYF.

The CDR3 protein is CASSLALTQYF. As DNA, the CDR3 is TGTGCCAGCAGCTTGGCCTTGACCCAGTACTTC. The genes are TRBV5-6 and TRBJ2-5, with D unclear. Trimming cost V 0 bases and J 7 bases, with 4 bases left between them. This CDR3 is 11 amino acids long. CDR1 is SGHDT, CDR2 YYEEEE, per germline.

The chain joins TRBV28 to TRBJ1-6, with 8 bases fitting TRBD1. The length of the CDR3 is 15 residues. Trimming at V came to 5 bases and at J to 8 bases, leaving 8 bases not matched to a gene. Per germline, CDR1 MDHEN and CDR2 SYDVKM. CDR3 nucleotides: TGTGCCAGCAGTCCCGTGGACAGGGATTATTCACCCCTCCACTTT. Translating it yields CASSPVDRDYSPLHF.

V and J are TRBV7-2 and TRBJ1-4; 10 bases map to TRBD1. V gave up 5 bases and J gave up 8 bases; unmatched junction bases: 5. The germline V gene encodes CDR1 SGHTA and CDR2 FQGNSA. CDR3 length equals 14 residues. Written as DNA, the CDR3 is TGTGCCAGCAGCCGGGACAGGGGTTACGAAAAACTGTTTTTT. This encodes CASSRDRGYEKLFF.

J is TRBJ2-1 and V is TRBV15; D is undetermined. The CDR3 loop spans 11 amino acids. V dropped 5 bases and J dropped 7 bases, with 6 bases sitting between them. Germline V gene lookup returns CDR1 LNHNV and CDR2 YYDKDF (reference sequence). CDR3 sequence: CATSRANEQFF. In nucleotides, the CDR3 is TGTGCCACCAGCCGCGCGAATGAGCAGTTCTTC.

The chain links TRBV28 to TRBJ1-4, with 9 positions matching TRBD1. V dropped 5 bases and J dropped 7; count of bases not matched to a gene: 8. Germline V gives CDR1 MDHEN, CDR2 SYDVKM. The CDR3 has 15 residues. The CDR3 is CASSQPTGGGEKLFF. The DNA for the CDR3 is TGTGCCAGCAGTCAACCGACAGGGGGAGGTGAAAAACTGTTTTTT.

This chain links TRBV5-6 with TRBJ1-4; 11 bases line up with TRBD1. Trimming cost V 4 bases and J 2 bases; bases outside gene matches: 10. CDR3 length: 18 amino acids. Germline CDR1 reads SGHDT; CDR2 reads YYEEEE. The CDR3 region has the DNA TGTGCCAGCAGCAAGGGATGGGGACAGGGGGTCACTAATGAAAAACTGTTTTTT. Translated, it gives CASSKGWGQGVTNEKLFF.

This clone occurred once. This sequence joins TRBV2 and TRBJ2-3; perhaps TRBD2 as D (5 bases). This CDR3 contains 13 residues. Per germline, CDR1 SNHLY and CDR2 FYNNEI. Trimming pared 8 bases from V and 8 bases from J, leaving 17 bases between. For the CDR3, the DNA is TGTGCCAGCGTGTTGGGGAGCGGACCTACGCAGTATTTT. Its protein product is CASVLGSGPTQYF.

This clone appeared a few times. The V and J genes are TRBV19 and TRBJ2-7; a possible D gene is TRBD1 (5 bases). Germline-derived CDR1 and CDR2 are LNHDA and SQIVND (reference sequence). The CDR3 covers 12 residues. Trimming removed 3 bases at V and 6 bases at J, with 9 bases between. CDR3 sequence (DNA): TGTGCCAGTAGTATCCCCCAGGGCGAGCAGTACTTC. Translated: CASSIPQGEQYF.